This is a list of T cell receptor beta chains from one sample in a study of blood T cell repertoires in COVID-19. Produced via immunoSEQ multiplex PCR; TCRdb's table is partial and in-frame only. The table includes some 200,000 clones, nearly 85% detected once. The sequenced sample was peripheral blood. These receptors all come from a woman in her twenties or thirties with COVID-19, enrolled during active disease. Each CDR3 is given with its conserved first and last residue. The order of the fields is V gene, J gene, D gene, clone size, CDR3 protein, CDR3 DNA. D genes are given only for firm matches. Clone size is stated in some rows and not others, as once, few, many or a class when expanded.

V: TRBV29-1
J: TRBJ1-1
D: -
size: -
CDR3: CSVVVFPLEAFF
DNA: TGCAGCGTTGTCGTCTTCCCCTTAGAAGCTTTCTTT

V: TRBV30
J: TRBJ1-2
D: TRBD1
size: -
CDR3: CAWRIDRGNYGYTF
DNA: TGTGCCTGGAGAATCGACAGGGGGAATTATGGCTACACCTTC

V: TRBV2
J: TRBJ2-7
D: TRBD1
size: -
CDR3: CASSQTGGLYEQYF
DNA: TGTGCCAGCAGTCAAACAGGGGGCTTGTACGAGCAGTACTTC

V: TRBV7-2
J: TRBJ2-1
D: -
size: -
CDR3: CASSLSEGHYNEQFF
DNA: TGTGCCAGCAGCTTATCCGAGGGCCACTACAATGAGCAGTTCTTC

V: TRBV3-1/TRBV3-2
J: TRBJ2-1
D: TRBD2
size: -
CDR3: CASSLSSGRRDEQFF
DNA: TGTGCCAGCAGCCTTAGTAGCGGGAGAAGGGATGAGCAGTTCTTC

V: TRBV6-5
J: TRBJ2-7
D: -
size: -
CDR3: CASSRQVSYEQYF
DNA: TGTGCCAGCAGTAGACAGGTCTCCTACGAGCAGTACTTC

V: TRBV19
J: TRBJ2-7
D: -
size: few
CDR3: CASSIGTDYEQYF
DNA: TGTGCCAGTAGTATAGGAACAGATTACGAGCAGTACTTC

V: TRBV15
J: TRBJ2-1
D: TRBD2
size: -
CDR3: CATSRGSSYNEQFF
DNA: TGTGCCACCAGCCGCGGGAGCTCCTACAATGAGCAGTTCTTC

V: TRBV14
J: TRBJ1-2
D: -
size: -
CDR3: CASSSTRTGVGYTF
DNA: TGTGCCAGCAGCTCAACTCGGACGGGGGTTGGCTACACCTTC

V: TRBV28
J: TRBJ1-1
D: TRBD1
size: -
CDR3: CASSFIPDRAPEAFF
DNA: TGTGCCAGCAGTTTTATCCCGGACAGGGCGCCTGAAGCTTTCTTT

V: TRBV3-1/TRBV3-2
J: TRBJ1-6
D: TRBD1
size: -
CDR3: CASSSGTGGDPLHF
DNA: TGTGCCAGCAGCTCCGGGACAGGGGGCGACCCCCTCCACTTT

V: TRBV10-3
J: TRBJ1-2
D: -
size: -
CDR3: CAISETGIGYTF
DNA: TGTGCCATCAGTGAGACAGGGATCGGCTACACCTTC

V: TRBV7-9
J: TRBJ2-3
D: TRBD2
size: -
CDR3: CASSPRTSGGRFTDTQYF
DNA: TGTGCCAGCAGCCCCAGGACTAGCGGGGGGAGATTCACAGATACGCAGTATTTT

V: TRBV6-4
J: TRBJ2-1
D: -
size: -
CDR3: CASREGNEQFF
DNA: TGTGCCAGCAGGGAGGGGAATGAGCAGTTCTTC

V: TRBV27
J: TRBJ2-3
D: -
size: -
CDR3: CASRPPRNRQSTDTQYF
DNA: TGTGCCAGCAGGCCGCCCAGAAACCGCCAAAGCACAGATACGCAGTATTTT

V: TRBV6-6
J: TRBJ1-2
D: TRBD1
size: -
CDR3: CASSSGQGSYGYTF
DNA: TGTGCCAGCAGTTCAGGACAGGGCTCATATGGCTACACCTTC

V: TRBV9
J: TRBJ2-1
D: TRBD2
size: -
CDR3: CASSVGRNGGIYNEQFF
DNA: TGTGCCAGCAGCGTAGGTCGAAACGGGGGGATTTACAATGAGCAGTTCTTC

V: TRBV29-1
J: TRBJ2-3
D: -
size: -
CDR3: CSVEAGAADTQYF
DNA: TGCAGCGTTGAGGCAGGGGCTGCAGATACGCAGTATTTT